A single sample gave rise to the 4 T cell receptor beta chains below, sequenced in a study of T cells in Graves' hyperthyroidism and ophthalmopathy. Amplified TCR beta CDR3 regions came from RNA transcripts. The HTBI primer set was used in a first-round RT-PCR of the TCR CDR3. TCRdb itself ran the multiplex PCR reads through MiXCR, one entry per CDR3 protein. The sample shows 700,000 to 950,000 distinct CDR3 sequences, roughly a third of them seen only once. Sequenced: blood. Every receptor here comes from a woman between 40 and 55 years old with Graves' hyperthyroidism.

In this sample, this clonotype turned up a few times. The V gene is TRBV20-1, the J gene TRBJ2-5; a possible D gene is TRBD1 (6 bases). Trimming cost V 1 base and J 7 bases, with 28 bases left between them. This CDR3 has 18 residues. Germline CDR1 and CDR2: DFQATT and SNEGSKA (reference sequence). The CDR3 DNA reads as TGCAGTGCTAGAGTTGGGTTTCGGTCAGGGGCCCAAAGGGGGACCCAGTACTTC. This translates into CSARVGFRSGAQRGTQYF.

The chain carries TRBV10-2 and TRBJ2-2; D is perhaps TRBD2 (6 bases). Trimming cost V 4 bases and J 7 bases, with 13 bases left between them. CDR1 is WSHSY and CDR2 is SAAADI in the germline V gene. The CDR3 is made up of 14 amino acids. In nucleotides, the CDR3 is TGCGCCAGCAGTGCGAGCGGGCGGGGCGGGGAGCTGTTTTTT. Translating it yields CASSASGRGGELFF.

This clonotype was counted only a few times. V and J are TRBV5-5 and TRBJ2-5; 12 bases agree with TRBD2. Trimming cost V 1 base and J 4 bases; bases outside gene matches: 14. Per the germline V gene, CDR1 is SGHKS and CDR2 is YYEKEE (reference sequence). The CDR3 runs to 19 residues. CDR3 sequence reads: CASSLSLAGGPSWGETQYF. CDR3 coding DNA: TGTGCCAGCAGCTTGTCCCTAGCGGGAGGGCCGTCTTGGGGAGAGACCCAGTACTTC. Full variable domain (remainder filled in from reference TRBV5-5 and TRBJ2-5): DAGVTQSPTHLIKTRGQQVTLRCSPISGHKSVSWYQQVLGQGPQFIFQYYEKEERGRGNFPDRFSARQFPNYSSELNVNALLLGDSALYLCASSLSLAGGPSWGETQYFGPGTRLLVL.

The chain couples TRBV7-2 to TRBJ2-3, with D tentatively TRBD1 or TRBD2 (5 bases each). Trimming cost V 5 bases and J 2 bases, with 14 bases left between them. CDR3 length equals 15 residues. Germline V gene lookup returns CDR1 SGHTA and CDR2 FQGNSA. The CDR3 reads CASSPIGTDTDTQYF. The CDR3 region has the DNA TGTGCCAGCAGCCCCATAGGGACGGACACAGATACGCAGTATTTT.